This is a list of T cell receptor beta chains from one sample in a study of blood T cell repertoires in COVID-19. Data came from immunoSEQ multiplex PCR; TCRdb stores just in-frame clones and leaves some out. Found here are about 61,000 clones, over 75% of them singletons; the top ten hold more than 4.5%. The sequencing sample was made of peripheral blood. Receptor source: an elderly man in a cohort sampled during active COVID-19. Both conserved end residues are part of each CDR3. A D gene is named only where the DNA matches it firmly. Not every row has a clone size; where given, it reads once, few, many or a size class.

-	-	TRBV30	TRBJ1-1	11	CAWTGGLEAFF	TGTGCCTGGACCGGCGGACTGGAAGCTTTCTTT
few	-	TRBV7-9	TRBJ1-6	18	CASSLESAFGSYNSPLHF	TGTGCCAGCAGCTTAGAGTCCGCGTTCGGGTCCTATAATTCACCCCTCCACTTT
-	TRBD1	TRBV19	TRBJ1-2	16	CASSPVAEQGVTGYTF	TGTGCCAGTAGTCCGGTGGCGGAGCAGGGGGTGACTGGCTACACCTTC
-	-	TRBV5-4	TRBJ1-3	14	CASSSGGRTDTIYF	TGTGCCAGCAGCTCTGGGGGCAGGACGGACACCATATATTTT
-	TRBD1	TRBV19	TRBJ1-5	15	CASTLQTGGNQPQHF	TGTGCCAGTACTCTCCAGACAGGGGGAAATCAGCCCCAGCATTTT
-	-	TRBV14	TRBJ2-5	15	CASSQLRGHQETQYF	TGTGCCAGCAGCCAACTACGAGGCCACCAAGAGACCCAGTACTTC
-	TRBD2	TRBV3-1/TRBV3-2	TRBJ2-1	15	CASSLAGGTGNEQFF	TGTGCCAGCAGCTTAGCGGGAGGAACCGGGAATGAGCAGTTCTTC
-	-	TRBV7-3	TRBJ2-7	15	CASSLTRDTSYEQYF	TGTGCCAGCAGCTTAACCCGCGACACGTCCTACGAGCAGTACTTC
-	TRBD2	TRBV6-8	TRBJ2-5	16	CASGTDYSGAQETQYF	TGTGCCAGCGGCACCGATTATAGCGGGGCCCAAGAGACCCAGTACTTC
-	-	TRBV5-3	TRBJ2-3	14	CARSLWPYTDTQYF	TGTGCCAGAAGCTTGTGGCCATACACAGATACGCAGTATTTT
few	TRBD2	TRBV12-3/TRBV12-4	TRBJ2-2	12	CASGGGTGELFF	TGTGCCAGCGGGGGGGGCACCGGGGAGCTGTTTTTT
-	-	TRBV7-3	TRBJ2-3	15	CASSLTRVSTDTQYF	TGTGCCAGCAGCTTAACTCGGGTTAGCACAGATACGCAGTATTTT